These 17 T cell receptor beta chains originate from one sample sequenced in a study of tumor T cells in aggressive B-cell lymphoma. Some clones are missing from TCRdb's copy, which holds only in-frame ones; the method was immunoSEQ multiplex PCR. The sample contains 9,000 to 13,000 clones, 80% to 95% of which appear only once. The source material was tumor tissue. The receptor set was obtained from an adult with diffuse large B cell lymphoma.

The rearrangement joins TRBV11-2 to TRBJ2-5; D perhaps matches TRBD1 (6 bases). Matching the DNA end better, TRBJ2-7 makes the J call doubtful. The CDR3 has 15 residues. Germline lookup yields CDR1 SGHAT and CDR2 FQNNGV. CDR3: CASSNTGRSSYEQYF. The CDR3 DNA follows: TGTGCCAGCAGCAATACAGGGAGATCCTCCTACGAGCAGTACTTC.

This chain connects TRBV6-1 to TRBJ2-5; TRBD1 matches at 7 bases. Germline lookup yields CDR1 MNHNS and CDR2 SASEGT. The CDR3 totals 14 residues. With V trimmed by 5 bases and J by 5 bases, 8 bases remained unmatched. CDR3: CASSRQGFWETQYF. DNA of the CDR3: TGTGCCAGCAGTCGACAGGGATTCTGGGAGACCCAGTACTTC.

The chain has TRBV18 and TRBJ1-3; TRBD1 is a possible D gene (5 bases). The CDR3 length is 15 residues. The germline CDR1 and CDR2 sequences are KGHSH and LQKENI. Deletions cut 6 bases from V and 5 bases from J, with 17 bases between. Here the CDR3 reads CASSDRDFLRNTIYF. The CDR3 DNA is TGTGCCAGCTCGGACCGGGACTTCCTTAGAAACACCATATATTTT.

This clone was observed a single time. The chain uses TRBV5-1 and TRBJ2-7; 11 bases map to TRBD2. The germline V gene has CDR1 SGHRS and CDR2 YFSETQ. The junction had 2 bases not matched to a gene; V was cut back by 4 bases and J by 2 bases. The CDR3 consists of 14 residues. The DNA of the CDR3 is TGCGCCAGCAGCCTGACTAGCGGGACCTACGAGCAGTACTTC. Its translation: CASSLTSGTYEQYF.

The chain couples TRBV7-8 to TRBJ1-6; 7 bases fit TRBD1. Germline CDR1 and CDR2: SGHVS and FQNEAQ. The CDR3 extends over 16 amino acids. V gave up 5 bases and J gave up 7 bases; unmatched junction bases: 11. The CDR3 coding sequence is TGTGCCAGCAGCCTAGGGGGCGGCATGTACAATTCACCCCTCCACTTT. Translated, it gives CASSLGGGMYNSPLHF.

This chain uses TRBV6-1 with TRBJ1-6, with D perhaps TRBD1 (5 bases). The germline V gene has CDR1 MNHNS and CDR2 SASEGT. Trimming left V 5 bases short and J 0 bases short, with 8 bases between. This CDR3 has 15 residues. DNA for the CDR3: TGTGCCAGCAGTTCGGACAACTCCTATAATTCACCCCTCCACTTT. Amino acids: CASSSDNSYNSPLHF.

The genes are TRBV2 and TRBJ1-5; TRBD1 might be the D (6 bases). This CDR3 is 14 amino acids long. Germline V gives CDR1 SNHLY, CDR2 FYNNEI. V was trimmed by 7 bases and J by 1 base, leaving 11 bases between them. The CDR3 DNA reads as TGTGCCAGCAAACCGGGACACAGCAATCAGCCCCAGCATTTT. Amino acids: CASKPGHSNQPQHF.

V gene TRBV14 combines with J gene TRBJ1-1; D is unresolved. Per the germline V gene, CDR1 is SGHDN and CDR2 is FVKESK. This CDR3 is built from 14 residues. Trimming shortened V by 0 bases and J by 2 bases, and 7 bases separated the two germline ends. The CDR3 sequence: CASSQESSNTEAFF. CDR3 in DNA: TGTGCCAGCAGCCAAGAGTCATCAAACACTGAAGCTTTCTTT.

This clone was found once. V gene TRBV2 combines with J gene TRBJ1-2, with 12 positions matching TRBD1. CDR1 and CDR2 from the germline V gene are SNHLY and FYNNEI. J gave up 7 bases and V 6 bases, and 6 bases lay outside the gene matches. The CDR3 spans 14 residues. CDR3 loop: CASRMGQGASGYTF. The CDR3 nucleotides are TGTGCCAGCAGGATGGGACAGGGGGCGAGTGGCTACACCTTC.

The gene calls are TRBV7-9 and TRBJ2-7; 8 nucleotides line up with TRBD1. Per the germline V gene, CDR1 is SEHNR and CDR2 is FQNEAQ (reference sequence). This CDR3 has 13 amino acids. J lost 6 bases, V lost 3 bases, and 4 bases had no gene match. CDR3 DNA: TGTGCCAGCAGCTTGCAGGGGGCGTCCGAGCAGTACTTC. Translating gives CASSLQGASEQYF.

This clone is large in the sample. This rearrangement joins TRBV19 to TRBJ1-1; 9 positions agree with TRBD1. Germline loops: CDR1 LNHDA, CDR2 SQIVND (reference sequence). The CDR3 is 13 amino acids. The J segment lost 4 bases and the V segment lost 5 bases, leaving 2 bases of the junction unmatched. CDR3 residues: CASSLGQGTEAFF. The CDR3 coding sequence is TGTGCCAGTAGTCTGGGACAGGGCACTGAAGCTTTCTTT.

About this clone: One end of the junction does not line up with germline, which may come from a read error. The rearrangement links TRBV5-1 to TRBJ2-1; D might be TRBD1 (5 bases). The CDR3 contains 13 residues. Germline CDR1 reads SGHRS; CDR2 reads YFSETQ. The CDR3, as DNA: TGCGCCAGCAGCTTGGACCCGGACAATGAACAGTTCTTC. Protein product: CASSLDPDNEQFF.

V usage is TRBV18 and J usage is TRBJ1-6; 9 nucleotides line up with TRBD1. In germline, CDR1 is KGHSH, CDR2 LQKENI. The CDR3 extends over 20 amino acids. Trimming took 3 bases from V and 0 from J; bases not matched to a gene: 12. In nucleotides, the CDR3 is TGTGCCAGCTCACCCTTGCCGGGACAGGGATCCAGCTCCTATAATTCACCCCTCCACTTT. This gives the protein CASSPLPGQGSSSYNSPLHF. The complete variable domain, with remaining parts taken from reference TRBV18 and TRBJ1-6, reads NAGVMQNPRHLVRRRGQEARLRCSPMKGHSHVYWYRQLPEEGLKFMVYLQKENIIDESGMPKERFSAEFPKEGPSILRIQQVVRGDSAAYFCASSPLPGQGSSSYNSPLHFGNGTRLTVT.

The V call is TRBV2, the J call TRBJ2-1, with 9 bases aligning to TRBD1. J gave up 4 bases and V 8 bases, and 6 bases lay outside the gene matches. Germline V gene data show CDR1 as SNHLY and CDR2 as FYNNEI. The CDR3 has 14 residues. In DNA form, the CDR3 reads TGTGCCAGCGTACGGACAGGGGAATACAATGAGCAGTTCTTC. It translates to CASVRTGEYNEQFF.

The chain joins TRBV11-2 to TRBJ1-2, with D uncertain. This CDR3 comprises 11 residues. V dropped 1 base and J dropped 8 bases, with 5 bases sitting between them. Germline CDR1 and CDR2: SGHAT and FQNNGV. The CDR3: CASSLVGGYTF. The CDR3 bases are TGTGCCAGCAGCTTAGTCGGGGGCTACACCTTC.

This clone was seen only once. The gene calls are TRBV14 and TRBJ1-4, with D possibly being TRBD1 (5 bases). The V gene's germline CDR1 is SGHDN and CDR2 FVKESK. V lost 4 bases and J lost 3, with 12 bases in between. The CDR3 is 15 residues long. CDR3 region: CASSRLTDSNEKLFF. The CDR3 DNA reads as TGTGCCAGCAGCCGCCTGACAGATTCTAATGAAAAACTGTTTTTT.

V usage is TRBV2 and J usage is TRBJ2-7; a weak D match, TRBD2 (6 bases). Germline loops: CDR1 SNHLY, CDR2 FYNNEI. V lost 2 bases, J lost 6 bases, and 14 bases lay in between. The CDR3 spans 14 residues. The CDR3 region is CASSEPQWGVEQYF. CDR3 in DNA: TGTGCCAGCAGTGAACCCCAATGGGGGGTCGAGCAGTACTTC.